Presented here are 2 T cell receptor beta chains from one specimen sequenced in a study of T cell repertoires in cytomegalovirus infection. No antigen has been identified for these receptors. In TCRdb, the reads were re-called with MiXCR into one record per CDR3 protein. The sample has approximately 300,000 distinct CDR3 sequences, around 25% seen once. The sample here was cultured PBMCs, taken from culture after CMV antigen stimulation. The source of these receptors is a human donor in good health (CMV status not recorded). Some clones in this sample may be carry-over from other donors' samples.

This clonotype was detected ten times or more. The chain links TRBV12-3 or TRBV12-4 to TRBJ2-1; 8 positions agree with TRBD2. The ends lost 2 bases at V and 3 bases at J; junction bases unmatched: 12. The CDR3 covers 18 residues. Here the CDR3 reads CASSLSRQRGLHYNEQFF. The CDR3 DNA is TGTGCCAGCAGTTTAAGTCGACAGCGGGGGCTCCACTACAATGAGCAGTTCTTC.

J is TRBJ2-1 and V is TRBV28; 14 bases align to TRBD2. Looked up from germline, CDR1 is MDHEN and CDR2 is SYDVKM. Trimming took 5 bases from V and 2 from J; bases not matched to a gene: 11. There are 19 residues in the CDR3. The CDR3 DNA reads as TGTGCCAGCAGTGGCGAACCCCGGACTAGCGGGAGGACCTACAATGAGCAGTTCTTC. Its protein is CASSGEPRTSGRTYNEQFF.